The rows below give T cell receptor beta chains drawn from one sample of a study of blood T cell repertoires in COVID-19. The table came from immunoSEQ multiplex PCR; TCRdb's copy has only in-frame clones and leaves some out. Of approximately 97,000 clones in the sample, roughly 86% were seen once. Sequenced sample: peripheral blood. The receptor set was obtained from a man between 40 and 49 years old with active or convalescent COVID-19. CDR3s include the opening cysteine and the closing phenylalanine or tryptophan. The D gene is left open where the match is weak. For some rows the clone size is stated as once, few or many, or as a class when expanded; others skip it.

v_call: TRBV7-2
j_call: TRBJ2-3
d_call: TRBD1
clone_size: NA
cdr3_nt: TGTGCCAGCAGCTTAGACAGGGGATTCCCAGATACGCAGTATTTT
cdr3_aa: CASSLDRGFPDTQYF

v_call: TRBV10-2
j_call: TRBJ1-6
d_call: NA
clone_size: NA
cdr3_nt: TGCGCCAGCAGTGTTCTCCAGGGCGGCTCACCCCTCCACTTT
cdr3_aa: CASSVLQGGSPLHF

v_call: TRBV7-2
j_call: TRBJ2-3
d_call: TRBD2
clone_size: NA
cdr3_nt: TGTGCCAGCAGCCCCTACTTCTCCGGGGGGGGGAGCACAGATACGCAGTATTTT
cdr3_aa: CASSPYFSGGGSTDTQYF

v_call: TRBV27
j_call: TRBJ2-2
d_call: TRBD1
clone_size: NA
cdr3_nt: TGTGCCAGCTTACCGACCGGGACAGGGAACACCGGGGAGCTGTTTTTT
cdr3_aa: CASLPTGTGNTGELFF

v_call: TRBV3-1/TRBV3-2
j_call: TRBJ2-2
d_call: TRBD2
clone_size: NA
cdr3_nt: TGTGCCAGCAGCCTGGGACTAGCGGGGCGCACCGGGGAGCTGTTTTTT
cdr3_aa: CASSLGLAGRTGELFF

v_call: TRBV15
j_call: TRBJ2-2
d_call: NA
clone_size: NA
cdr3_nt: TGTGCCACCAGCAGGGTCGACGGGGACACCGGGGAGCTGTTTTTT
cdr3_aa: CATSRVDGDTGELFF

v_call: TRBV19
j_call: TRBJ2-5
d_call: NA
clone_size: once
cdr3_nt: TGTGCCAGTAGTGAGGGGGTCGAGACCCAGTACTTC
cdr3_aa: CASSEGVETQYF

v_call: TRBV7-9
j_call: TRBJ2-3
d_call: NA
clone_size: NA
cdr3_nt: TGTGCCAGCAGCGTCGGGGATACGCAGTATTTT
cdr3_aa: CASSVGDTQYF

v_call: TRBV20-1
j_call: TRBJ1-1
d_call: NA
clone_size: NA
cdr3_nt: TGCAGTGCTAGTACAGGAGGAGGGTTTTGGGCTGAAGCTTTCTTT
cdr3_aa: CSASTGGGFWAEAFF

v_call: TRBV9
j_call: TRBJ2-5
d_call: NA
clone_size: NA
cdr3_nt: TGTGCCAGCAGCGTTCGGGGGCAAGAGACCCAGTACTTC
cdr3_aa: CASSVRGQETQYF

v_call: TRBV6-5
j_call: TRBJ2-1
d_call: TRBD1
clone_size: NA
cdr3_nt: TGTGCCAGCAGTTCCGGGACAGGTCACTATGAGCAGTTCTTC
cdr3_aa: CASSSGTGHYEQFF

v_call: TRBV7-2
j_call: TRBJ2-5
d_call: NA
clone_size: NA
cdr3_nt: TGTGCCAGCAGCTTTTTCGGGACACAAGAGACCCAGTACTTC
cdr3_aa: CASSFFGTQETQYF

v_call: TRBV2
j_call: TRBJ2-7
d_call: TRBD1
clone_size: NA
cdr3_nt: TGTGCCAGCCGGCAGGGGGCCTACGAGCAGTACTTC
cdr3_aa: CASRQGAYEQYF

v_call: TRBV20-1
j_call: TRBJ2-1
d_call: TRBD2
clone_size: NA
cdr3_nt: TGCAGTGCTAGAAGAGCGGGGGAGCAGTTCTTC
cdr3_aa: CSARRAGEQFF

v_call: TRBV9
j_call: TRBJ2-2
d_call: NA
clone_size: NA
cdr3_nt: TGTGCCAGCACCGCCGGACTTATGAACACCGGGGAGCTGTTTTTT
cdr3_aa: CASTAGLMNTGELFF

v_call: TRBV14
j_call: TRBJ1-1
d_call: NA
clone_size: NA
cdr3_nt: TGTGCCAGCAGCCGGGCAGGGTTCACTGAAGCTTTCTTT
cdr3_aa: CASSRAGFTEAFF

v_call: TRBV3-1/TRBV3-2
j_call: TRBJ1-1
d_call: TRBD1
clone_size: NA
cdr3_nt: TGTGCCAGCAGCAAAGGGACAGCTTCAATGAACACTGAAGCTTTCTTT
cdr3_aa: CASSKGTASMNTEAFF

v_call: TRBV7-2
j_call: TRBJ2-3
d_call: NA
clone_size: NA
cdr3_nt: TGTGCCAGCAGCTTAGTATTCAGGGCGATGGCGGATACGCAGTATTTT
cdr3_aa: CASSLVFRAMADTQYF

v_call: TRBV29-1
j_call: TRBJ1-6
d_call: TRBD1
clone_size: NA
cdr3_nt: TGCAGCGCTGGGACAGGGCCCAGATCACCCCTCCACTTT
cdr3_aa: CSAGTGPRSPLHF

v_call: TRBV30
j_call: TRBJ2-1
d_call: TRBD2
clone_size: NA
cdr3_nt: TGTGCCTGGAGTCCGGGAGGGAGTGAGCAGTTCTTC
cdr3_aa: CAWSPGGSEQFF

v_call: TRBV10-1
j_call: TRBJ2-5
d_call: TRBD2
clone_size: NA
cdr3_nt: TGCGCCAGCAGTGAGTCGGGGACTAGCGGGGAGACCCAGTACTTC
cdr3_aa: CASSESGTSGETQYF

v_call: TRBV10-3
j_call: TRBJ2-1
d_call: TRBD2
clone_size: NA
cdr3_nt: TGTGCCATCAGTGCTGGGCGGGAGAACAATGAGCAGTTCTTC
cdr3_aa: CAISAGRENNEQFF

v_call: TRBV19
j_call: TRBJ1-6
d_call: TRBD1
clone_size: NA
cdr3_nt: TGTGCCAGTAGGATCCGGGACAGGGGATCCTATAATTCACCCCTCCACTTT
cdr3_aa: CASRIRDRGSYNSPLHF

v_call: TRBV27
j_call: TRBJ1-1
d_call: NA
clone_size: NA
cdr3_nt: TGTGCCAGCAGTTTAATCGGCCCTAGGGGTGAAGCTTTCTTT
cdr3_aa: CASSLIGPRGEAFF

v_call: TRBV5-1
j_call: TRBJ2-3
d_call: TRBD1
clone_size: few
cdr3_nt: TGCGCCAGCAGCTTTTACATCCGGGACAGGGGCGTTAGCCGCACAGATACGCAGTATTTT
cdr3_aa: CASSFYIRDRGVSRTDTQYF

v_call: TRBV11-3
j_call: TRBJ2-1
d_call: NA
clone_size: NA
cdr3_nt: TGTGCCAGCAGCTTAGGGGCGAGCTCCTACAATGAGCAGTTCTTC
cdr3_aa: CASSLGASSYNEQFF

v_call: TRBV10-1
j_call: TRBJ2-7
d_call: TRBD2
clone_size: NA
cdr3_nt: TGCGCCAGCAGCGCCGGGGGGGCCTACGAGCAGTACTTC
cdr3_aa: CASSAGGAYEQYF